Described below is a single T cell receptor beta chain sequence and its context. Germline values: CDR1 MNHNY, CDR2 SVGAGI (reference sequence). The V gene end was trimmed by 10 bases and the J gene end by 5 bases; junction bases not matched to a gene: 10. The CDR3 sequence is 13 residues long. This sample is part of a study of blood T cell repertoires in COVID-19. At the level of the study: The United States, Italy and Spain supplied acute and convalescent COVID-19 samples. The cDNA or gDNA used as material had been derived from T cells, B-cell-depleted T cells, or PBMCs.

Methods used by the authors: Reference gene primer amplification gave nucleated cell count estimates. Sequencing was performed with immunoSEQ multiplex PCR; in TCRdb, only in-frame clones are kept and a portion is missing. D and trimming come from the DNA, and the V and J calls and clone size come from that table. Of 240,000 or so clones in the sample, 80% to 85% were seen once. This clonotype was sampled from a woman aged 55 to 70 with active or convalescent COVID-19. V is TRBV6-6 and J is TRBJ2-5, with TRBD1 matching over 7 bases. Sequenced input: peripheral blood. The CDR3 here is CATSRTGGETQYF. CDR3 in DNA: TGTGCCACCTCAAGGACAGGCGGGGAGACCCAGTACTTC.